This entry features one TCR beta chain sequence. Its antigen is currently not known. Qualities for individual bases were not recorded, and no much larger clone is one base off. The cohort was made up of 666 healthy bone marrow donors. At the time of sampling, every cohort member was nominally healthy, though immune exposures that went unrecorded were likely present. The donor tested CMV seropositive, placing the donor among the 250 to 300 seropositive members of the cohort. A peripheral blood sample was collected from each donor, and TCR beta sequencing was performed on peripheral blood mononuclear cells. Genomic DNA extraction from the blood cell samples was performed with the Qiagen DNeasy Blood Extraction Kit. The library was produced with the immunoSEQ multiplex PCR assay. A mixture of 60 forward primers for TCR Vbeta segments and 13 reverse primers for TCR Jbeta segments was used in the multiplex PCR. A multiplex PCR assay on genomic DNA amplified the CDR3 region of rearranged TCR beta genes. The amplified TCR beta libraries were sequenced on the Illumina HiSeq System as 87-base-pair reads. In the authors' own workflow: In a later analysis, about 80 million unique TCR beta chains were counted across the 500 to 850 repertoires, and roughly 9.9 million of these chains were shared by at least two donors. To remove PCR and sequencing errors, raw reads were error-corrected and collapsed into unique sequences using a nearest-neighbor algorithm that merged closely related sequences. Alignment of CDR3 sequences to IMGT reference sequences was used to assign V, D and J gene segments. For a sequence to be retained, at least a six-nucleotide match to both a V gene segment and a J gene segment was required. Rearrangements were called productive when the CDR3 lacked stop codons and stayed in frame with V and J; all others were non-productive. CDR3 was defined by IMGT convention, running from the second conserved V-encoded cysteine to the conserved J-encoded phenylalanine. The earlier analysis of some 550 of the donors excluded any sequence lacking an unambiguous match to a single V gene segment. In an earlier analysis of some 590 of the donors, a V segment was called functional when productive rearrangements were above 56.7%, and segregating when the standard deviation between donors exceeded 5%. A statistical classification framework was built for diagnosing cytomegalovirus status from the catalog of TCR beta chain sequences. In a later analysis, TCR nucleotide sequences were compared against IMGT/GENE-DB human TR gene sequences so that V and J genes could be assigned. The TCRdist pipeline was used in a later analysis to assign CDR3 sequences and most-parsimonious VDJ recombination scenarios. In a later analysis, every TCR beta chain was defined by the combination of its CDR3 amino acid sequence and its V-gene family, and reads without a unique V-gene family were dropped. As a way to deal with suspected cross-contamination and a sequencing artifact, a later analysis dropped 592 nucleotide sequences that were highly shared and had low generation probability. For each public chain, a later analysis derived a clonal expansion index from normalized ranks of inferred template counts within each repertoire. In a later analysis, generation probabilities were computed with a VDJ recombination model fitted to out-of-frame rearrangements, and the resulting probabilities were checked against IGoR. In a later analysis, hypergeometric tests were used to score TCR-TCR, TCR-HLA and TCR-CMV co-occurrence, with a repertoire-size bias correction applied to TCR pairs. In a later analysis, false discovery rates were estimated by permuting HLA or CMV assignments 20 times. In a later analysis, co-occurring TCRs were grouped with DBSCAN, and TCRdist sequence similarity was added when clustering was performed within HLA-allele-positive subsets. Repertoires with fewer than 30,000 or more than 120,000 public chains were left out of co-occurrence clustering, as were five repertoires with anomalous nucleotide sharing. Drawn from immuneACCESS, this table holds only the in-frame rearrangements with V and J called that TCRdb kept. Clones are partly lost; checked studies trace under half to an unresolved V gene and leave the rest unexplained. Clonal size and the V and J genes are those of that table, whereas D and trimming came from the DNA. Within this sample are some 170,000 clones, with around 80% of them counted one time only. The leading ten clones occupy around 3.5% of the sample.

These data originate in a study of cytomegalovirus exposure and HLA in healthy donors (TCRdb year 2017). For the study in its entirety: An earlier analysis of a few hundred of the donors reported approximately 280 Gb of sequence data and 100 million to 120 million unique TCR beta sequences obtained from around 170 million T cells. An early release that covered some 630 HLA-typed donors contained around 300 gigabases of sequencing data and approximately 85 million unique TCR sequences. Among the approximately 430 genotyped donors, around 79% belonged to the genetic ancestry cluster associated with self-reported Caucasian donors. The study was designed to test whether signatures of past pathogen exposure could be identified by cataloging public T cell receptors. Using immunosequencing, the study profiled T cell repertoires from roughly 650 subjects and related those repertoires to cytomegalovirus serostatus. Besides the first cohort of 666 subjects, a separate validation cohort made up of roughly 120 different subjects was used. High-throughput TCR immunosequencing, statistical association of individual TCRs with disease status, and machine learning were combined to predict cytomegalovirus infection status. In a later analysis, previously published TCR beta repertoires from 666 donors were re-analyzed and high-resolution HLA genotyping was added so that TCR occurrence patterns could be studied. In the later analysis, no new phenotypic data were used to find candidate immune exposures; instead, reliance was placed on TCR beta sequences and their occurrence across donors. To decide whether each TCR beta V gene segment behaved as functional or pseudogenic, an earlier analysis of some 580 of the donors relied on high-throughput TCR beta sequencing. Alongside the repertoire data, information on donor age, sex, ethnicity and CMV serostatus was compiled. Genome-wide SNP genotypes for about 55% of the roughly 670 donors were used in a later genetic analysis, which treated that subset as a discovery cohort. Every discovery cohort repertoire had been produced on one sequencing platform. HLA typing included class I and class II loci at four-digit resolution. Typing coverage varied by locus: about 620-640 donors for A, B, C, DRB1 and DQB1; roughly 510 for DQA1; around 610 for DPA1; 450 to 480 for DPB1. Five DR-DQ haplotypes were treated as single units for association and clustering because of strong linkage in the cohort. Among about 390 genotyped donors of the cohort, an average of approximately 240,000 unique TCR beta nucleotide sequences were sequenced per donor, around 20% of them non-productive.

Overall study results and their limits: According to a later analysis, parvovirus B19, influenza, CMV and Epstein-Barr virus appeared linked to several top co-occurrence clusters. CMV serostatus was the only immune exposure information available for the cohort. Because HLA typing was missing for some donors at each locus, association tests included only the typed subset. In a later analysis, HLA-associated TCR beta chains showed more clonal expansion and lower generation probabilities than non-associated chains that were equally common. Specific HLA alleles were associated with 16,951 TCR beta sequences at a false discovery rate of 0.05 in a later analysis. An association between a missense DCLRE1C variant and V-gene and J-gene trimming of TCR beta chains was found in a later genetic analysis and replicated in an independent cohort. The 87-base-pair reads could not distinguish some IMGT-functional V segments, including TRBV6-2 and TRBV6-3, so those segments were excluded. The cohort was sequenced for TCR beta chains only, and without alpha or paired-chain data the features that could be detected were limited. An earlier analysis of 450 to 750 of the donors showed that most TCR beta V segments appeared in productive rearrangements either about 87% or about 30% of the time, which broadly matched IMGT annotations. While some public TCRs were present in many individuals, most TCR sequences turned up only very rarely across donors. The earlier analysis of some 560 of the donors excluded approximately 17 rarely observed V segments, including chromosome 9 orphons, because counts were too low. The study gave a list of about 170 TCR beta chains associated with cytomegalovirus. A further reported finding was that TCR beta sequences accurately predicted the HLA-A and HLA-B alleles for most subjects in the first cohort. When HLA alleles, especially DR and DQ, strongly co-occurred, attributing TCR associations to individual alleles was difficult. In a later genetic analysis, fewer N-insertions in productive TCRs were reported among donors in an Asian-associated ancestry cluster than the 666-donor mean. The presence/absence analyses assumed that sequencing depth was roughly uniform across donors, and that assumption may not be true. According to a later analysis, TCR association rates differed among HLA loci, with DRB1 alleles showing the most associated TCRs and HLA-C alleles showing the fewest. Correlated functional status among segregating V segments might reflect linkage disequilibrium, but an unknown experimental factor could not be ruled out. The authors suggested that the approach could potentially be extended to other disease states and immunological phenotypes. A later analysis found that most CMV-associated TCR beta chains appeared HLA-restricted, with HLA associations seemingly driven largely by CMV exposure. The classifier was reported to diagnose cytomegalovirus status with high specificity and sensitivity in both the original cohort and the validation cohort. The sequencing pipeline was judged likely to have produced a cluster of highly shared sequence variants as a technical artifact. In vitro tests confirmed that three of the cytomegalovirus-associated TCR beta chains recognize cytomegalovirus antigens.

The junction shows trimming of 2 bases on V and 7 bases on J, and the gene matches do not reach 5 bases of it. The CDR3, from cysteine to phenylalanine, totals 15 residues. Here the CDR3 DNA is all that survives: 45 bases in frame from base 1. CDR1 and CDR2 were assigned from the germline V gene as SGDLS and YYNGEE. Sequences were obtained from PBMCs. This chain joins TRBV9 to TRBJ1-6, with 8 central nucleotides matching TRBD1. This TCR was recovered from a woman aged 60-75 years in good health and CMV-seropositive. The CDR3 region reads CASSVGRGQNSPLHF. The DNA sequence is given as TGTGCCAGCAGCGTGGGCAGGGGGCAGAATTCACCCCTCCACTTT.